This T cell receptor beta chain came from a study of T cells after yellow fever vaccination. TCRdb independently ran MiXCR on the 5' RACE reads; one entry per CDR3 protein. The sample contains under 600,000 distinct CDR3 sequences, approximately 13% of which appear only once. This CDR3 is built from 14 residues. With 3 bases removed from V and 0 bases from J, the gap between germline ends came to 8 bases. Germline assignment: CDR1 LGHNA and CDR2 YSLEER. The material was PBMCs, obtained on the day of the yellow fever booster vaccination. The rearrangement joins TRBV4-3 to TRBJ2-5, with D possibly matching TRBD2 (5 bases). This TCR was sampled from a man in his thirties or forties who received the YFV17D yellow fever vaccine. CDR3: CASSQTTNQETQYF. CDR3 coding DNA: TGCGCCAGCAGCCAGACGACTAACCAAGAGACCCAGTACTTC.